This T cell receptor (beta chain) was observed in a study of T cell changes during pregnancy in multiple sclerosis. There are 13 residues in the CDR3. V lost 4 bases and J lost 9, with 13 bases in between. Germline assignment: CDR1 LNHDA and CDR2 SQIVND (reference sequence). The table came from immunoSEQ multiplex PCR; TCRdb's copy has only in-frame clones and leaves some out. The sample lists 36,000 or so clones; 89% were seen once. This clone was observed a single time. V usage is TRBV19 and J usage is TRBJ2-1; weak D call: TRBD2 (6 bases). This sequence was found in a female donor with multiple sclerosis, enrolled in a pregnancy study. This sample comprised CD8+ T cells from peripheral blood mononuclear cells, obtained in the third trimester of pregnancy. The CDR3 DNA reads as TGTGCCAGTAGTAGGGGACTTGGAGGTGAGCAGTTCTTC. Translation: CASSRGLGGEQFF.